This T cell receptor (beta chain) was identified in a study of blood T cell repertoires in COVID-19. About the study: Samples came from the United States, Italy and Spain, spanning acute and convalescent COVID-19. From T cells, B-cell-depleted T cells, or PBMCs came the material, which was cDNA or gDNA.

The authors' processing: Nucleated cell number was recorded as an estimate derived from reference gene primer amplification. Repertoires were generated with immunoSEQ multiplex PCR, while TCRdb's copy carries only in-frame clones and drops some. V, J and clone size reflect that table, while D and trimming were determined from the DNA. Of about 270,000 clones in the sample, more than 75% are singletons; the top ten hold approximately 10%. This clone was detected only a few times. With 5 bases removed from V and 7 bases from J, the gap between germline ends came to 14 bases. Germline lookup yields CDR1 SSHAT and CDR2 FNYEAQ (reference sequence). The CDR3 contains 14 residues.

The clonotype originates from a man aged 35 to 55 with active or convalescent COVID-19. The chain recombines TRBV7-7 with TRBJ2-2; tentatively, D is TRBD1 (6 bases). The sample taken for sequencing was peripheral blood. The CDR3 spells CASSPQGFGGELFF. CDR3 bases: TGTGCCAGCAGCCCACAGGGTTTTGGCGGGGAGCTGTTTTTT.